Reported below is one T cell receptor (beta chain). The data were taken from a study of T cells in tuberculosis. After thawing and overnight rest, PBMC were stained with GMM-loaded CD1B tetramer, viability dye and anti-CD3 for sorting. The CD1B tetramers carried C32 glucose monomycolate purified from Rhodococcus equi. CD14-expressing monocytes were removed from PBMC before cryopreservation and sorting. Tetramer-negative cells, roughly 97,000 per donor, were also sorted. No alpha-beta pairing information exists for these sequences. TCRdb's table, derived via immunoSEQ multiplex PCR, lists solely in-frame clones and lacks some. The sample gives approximately 100,000 clones, roughly 88% of which show up once; 1.9% is in the top ten. This CDR3 spans 14 amino acids. Germline V gene lookup returns CDR1 ENHRY and CDR2 SYGVKD. J lost 6 bases, V lost 6 bases, and 7 bases had no gene match.

This clonotype originated in an adult woman with latent tuberculosis. Sequencing was carried out using CD1b-GMM tetramer-negative cells sorted from PBMCs. The chain links TRBV10-3 to TRBJ1-2; 10 bases match TRBD1. The CDR3 protein is CAISPKTGGHGYTF. CDR3 nucleotide sequence: TGTGCCATCAGCCCCAAGACAGGGGGCCATGGCTACACCTTC.